Reported below is one TCR beta chain. The sample comes from a study of blood T cell repertoires in COVID-19. About the study: Samples came from the United States, Italy and Spain, spanning acute and convalescent COVID-19.

Participants' reported clinical history set cohort assignment. The recovered donors of Cohort 3 showed two negative PCRs, clearance, or symptom resolution. The CDR3 runs to 13 residues. Germline CDR1 is GTSNPN and CDR2 is SVGIG (reference sequence). V was clipped by 3 bases and J by 5 bases, with 12 bases between them. The assay was immunoSEQ multiplex PCR, and TCRdb's table has in-frame clones only and misses some. The sample carries approximately 480,000 clones, 75% to 90% recorded once. Sequencing was carried out using PBMCs or T cells enriched from blood (not recorded which). The chain employs TRBV30 and TRBJ2-3, with D hard to call. The TCR was taken from a woman between 18 and 30 years old who had recovered from COVID-19. CDR3 sequence: CAWSQNPEDTQYF. DNA of the CDR3: TGTGCCTGGAGCCAAAATCCAGAAGATACGCAGTATTTT.